What follows are 6 T cell receptor beta chains derived from one specimen sequenced in a study of T cells in women clearing cervical HPV infection. Sequencing used immunoSEQ multiplex PCR; TCRdb keeps in-frame clones, though not all of them. The listing contains over 30,000 clones. The sequenced material came from blood buffy coat. These receptors originate from a woman between 18 and 70 years old with a cervical HPV16 infection that either progressed to CIN3+ or cleared (not recorded which).

For this clone: The CDR3 end lies 3 residues beyond the end of the read and is filled in from the germline J gene. The chain carries TRBV5-6 and TRBJ2-5; D is ambiguous. Germline-derived CDR1 and CDR2 are SGHDT and YYEEEE. CDR3 length equals 13 residues. Trimming pared 0 bases from V and 2 bases from J, leaving 5 bases between. CDR3 sequence: CASSLVTQETQYF. The sequenced part of the CDR3 DNA is TGTGCCAGCAGCTTGGTTACACAAGAGACC.

The CDR3 is CASSPSSVSSGNTIYF. CDR3 bases read: TGTGCCAGCTCACCAAGTTCGGTTAGCTCTGGAAACACC. V usage is TRBV18 and J usage is TRBJ1-3; D is uncertain. The read finishes 3 residues shy of the CDR3 end, and the germline J gene is used to complete it. With 2 bases removed from V and 0 bases from J, the gap between germline ends came to 11 bases. Germline assignment: CDR1 KGHSH and CDR2 LQKENI. CDR3 length: 16 amino acids.

As concerns this clone: The read finishes 3 residues shy of the CDR3 end, and the germline J gene is used to complete it. The V and J genes are TRBV23-1 and TRBJ2-7, with D possibly TRBD1 on 5 matching bases. TRBV23-1 is an ORF for which the function is uncertain. V dropped 2 bases and J dropped 0 bases, with 14 bases sitting between them. The CDR3 totals 16 residues. CDR3 in amino acids: CASSQPFRRDSYEQYF. The part of the CDR3 DNA that was read is TGCGCCAGCAGTCAACCTTTCCGCAGGGACTCCTACGAG.

Turning to this clone: The read falls 3 residues short of the CDR3 end, and the missing part is taken from the germline J gene. The chain carries TRBV20-1 and TRBJ1-2; D is unclear. Germline lookup yields CDR1 DFQATT and CDR2 SNEGSKA (reference sequence). This CDR3 region has 15 residues. V gave up 1 base and J gave up 3 bases, with 15 bases separating them. Partial CDR3 DNA: TGCAGTGCTAGAGGAGAGCTTAGGGCAGACTATGGC. It specifies CSARGELRADYG. The complete CDR3 reads CSARGELRADYGYTF.

In regard to this clone: The read halts 3 residues ahead of the CDR3 end, with the missing end drawn from the germline J gene. V usage is TRBV7-9 and J usage is TRBJ2-1, with D possibly matching TRBD1 (6 bases). V was cut by 3 bases and J by 5 bases, with 11 bases left in between. Germline lookup yields CDR1 SEHNR and CDR2 FQNEAQ (reference sequence). The CDR3 length is 14 residues. Incomplete CDR3 DNA: TGTGCCAGCAGCTTGGGCCAGGGGAACAATGAG. This encodes CASSLGQGNNE. The entire CDR3 is CASSLGQGNNEQFF. Full variable domain (outside the CDR3, taken from reference TRBV7-9 and TRBJ2-1): DTGVSQNPRHKITKRGQNVTFRCDPISEHNRLYWYRQTLGQGPEFLTYFQNEAQLEKSRLLSDRFSAERPKGSFSTLEIQRTEQGDSAMYLCASSLGQGNNEQFFGPGTRLTVL.

Details on this clone: The CDR3 end lies 3 residues beyond the end of the read and is filled in from the germline J gene. This sequence joins TRBV5-1 and TRBJ2-3; possible D gene TRBD2, 6 bases. The germline V and J ends were trimmed by 3 bases and 0 bases, with 11 bases remaining between them. The germline gives CDR1 SGHRS, CDR2 YFSETQ. CDR3 length: 15 amino acids. The DNA read from the CDR3 is TGCGCCAGCAGCTCGGAGGGCTTTAGCACAGATACG. This codes for CASSSEGFSTDT. The CDR3 in full is CASSSEGFSTDTQYF.